The 27 T cell receptor beta chains reported below all come from one sample, sequenced in a study of cytomegalovirus exposure and HLA in healthy donors. The PCR contained 60 Vbeta and 13 Jbeta primers. Data came from immunoSEQ multiplex PCR; TCRdb stores just in-frame clones and leaves some out. The table has roughly 190,000 clones, around 86% seen once; the top ten hold 6.3%. Source material: PBMCs. These receptor sequences come from a man aged 40-49 years in good health and CMV-seropositive.

V usage is TRBV5-1 and J usage is TRBJ1-1, with D possibly matching TRBD1 (5 bases). Trimming took off 1 base at V and 1 base at J, with 17 bases between the two ends. Germline V gene data show CDR1 as SGHRS and CDR2 as YFSETQ. This CDR3 is built from 17 residues. The CDR3 nucleotides are TGCGCCAGCAGCTTGAGGGCAGGGCCCCCCCAGAACACTGAAGCTTTCTTT. As protein: CASSLRAGPPQNTEAFF. The full variable domain, in which reference TRBV5-1 and TRBJ1-1 provide the parts outside the CDR3, is KAGVTQTPRYLIKTRGQQVTLSCSPISGHRSVSWYQQTPGQGLQFLFEYFSETQRNKGNFPGRFSGRQFSNSRSEMNVSTLELGDSALYLCASSLRAGPPQNTEAFFGQGTRLTVV.

The chain combines TRBV6-5 with TRBJ1-4; perhaps TRBD1 as D (5 bases). The CDR3 contains 15 residues. Deletions cut 4 bases from V and 7 bases from J, with 16 bases between. CDR1 is MNHEY, CDR2 SVGAGI, per germline. The CDR3 reads CASSFEPGRGEKLFF. The DNA for the CDR3 is TGTGCCAGCAGTTTCGAACCGGGGCGGGGTGAAAAACTGTTTTTT.

CDR3 protein: CASSVEGGDQETQYF. The CDR3, as DNA: TGTGCCAGCAGCGTAGAGGGAGGGGACCAAGAGACCCAGTACTTC. The V and J genes are TRBV9 and TRBJ2-5; TRBD2 matches at 7 bases. Trimming took 0 bases from V and 0 from J; bases not matched to a gene: 2. The CDR3 extends over 15 amino acids. CDR1 SGDLS and CDR2 YYNGEE come from the germline V gene.

V gene TRBV5-1 combines with J gene TRBJ1-3, with D perhaps TRBD1 (5 bases). The length of the CDR3 is 17 residues. Trimming shortened V by 0 bases and J by 4 bases, and 17 bases separated the two germline ends. Germline CDR1 reads SGHRS; CDR2 reads YFSETQ. The DNA for the CDR3 is TGCGCCAGCAGCTTGGCTTCTGACGGGGGGTACGGAAACACCATATATTTT. This gives the protein CASSLASDGGYGNTIYF.

The J gene is TRBJ2-5, the V gene TRBV11-2; D ambiguous. V lost 3 bases to trimming and J lost 1 base, with 12 bases between them. Germline lookup yields CDR1 SGHAT and CDR2 FQNNGV. CDR3 length equals 15 residues. This CDR3 is CASSFSPGIQETQYF. CDR3 sequence (DNA): TGTGCCAGCAGCTTCAGTCCTGGCATCCAAGAGACCCAGTACTTC.

The J gene is TRBJ2-7, the V gene TRBV10-2, with unresolved D. The CDR3 has 13 residues. Per the germline V gene, CDR1 is WSHSY and CDR2 is SAAADI. Trimming removed 2 bases at V and 6 bases at J, with 11 bases between. CDR3 region: CASSEEVLGEQYF. CDR3 DNA sequence: TGCGCCAGCAGTGAGGAGGTCCTCGGCGAGCAGTACTTC.

The genes are TRBV2 and TRBJ1-5; D gene unclear. The CDR3 covers 13 residues. CDR1 and CDR2 from the germline V gene are SNHLY and FYNNEI. The V end was cut by 4 bases, the J end by 3 bases, with 7 bases between. The CDR3 region has the DNA TGTGCCAGCAGTGCTGCGGACAATCAGCCCCAGCATTTT. It yields the protein CASSAADNQPQHF.

The chain joins TRBV18 to TRBJ2-7; 10 nucleotides align to TRBD1. Germline V gene data show CDR1 as KGHSH and CDR2 as LQKENI. The ends lost 6 bases at V and 0 bases at J; junction bases unmatched: 5. The CDR3 totals 15 residues. The CDR3 sequence: CASSTGDRGSYEQYF. CDR3 coding DNA: TGTGCCAGCTCTACGGGGGACAGGGGCTCCTACGAGCAGTACTTC.

This clone was observed a handful of times. V and J are TRBV5-8 and TRBJ2-2; perhaps TRBD1 as D (6 bases). The CDR3 length is 15 residues. Per germline, CDR1 SGHTS and CDR2 YDEGEE. The germline V and J ends were trimmed by 0 bases and 3 bases, with 9 bases remaining between them. In DNA, the CDR3 is TGTGCCAGCAGCTTGGTAGGGGGAGACACCGGGGAGCTGTTTTTT. As protein: CASSLVGGDTGELFF.

J is TRBJ1-2 and V is TRBV2, with a tentative D call TRBD1 (6 bases). The germline V and J ends were trimmed by 1 base and 4 bases, with 22 bases remaining between them. The CDR3 runs 18 residues. The germline CDR1 and CDR2 sequences are SNHLY and FYNNEI. The CDR3 loop is CASSEGWQGSLGIYGYTF. The CDR3 DNA sequence: TGTGCCAGCAGTGAAGGATGGCAGGGGTCGCTAGGTATCTATGGCTACACCTTC.

This rearrangement joins TRBV4-1 to TRBJ2-7; TRBD1 is a possible D gene (5 bases). The V and J ends lost 3 bases and 6 bases respectively, with 12 bases between them. The CDR3 extends over 13 amino acids. Germline V CDR1 and CDR2: MGHRA, YSYEKL. CDR3 DNA sequence: TGCGCCAGCAGCCAGCTGGAAGGGGTCGAGCAGTACTTC. Translated, it gives CASSQLEGVEQYF.

This chain links TRBV5-4 with TRBJ2-7, with a possible D match to TRBD2 (5 bases). The CDR3 consists of 13 residues. With 3 bases removed from V and 0 bases from J, the gap between germline ends came to 7 bases. In germline, CDR1 is SGHNT, CDR2 YYREEE (reference sequence). In nucleotides, the CDR3 is TGTGCCAGCAGCTCCCGGGGCTCCTACGAGCAGTACTTC. As protein: CASSSRGSYEQYF.

The chain recombines TRBV7-3 with TRBJ2-2; TRBD2 matches at 8 bases. The V gene's germline CDR1 is SGHTA and CDR2 FQGTGA. The trim removed 6 bases at V and 1 base at J, leaving 4 bases unmatched. This CDR3 comprises 15 residues. The CDR3 reads CASRNAGGNTGELFF. Written as DNA, the CDR3 is TGTGCCAGCAGGAACGCGGGGGGGAACACCGGGGAGCTGTTTTTT.

This rearrangement joins TRBV28 to TRBJ2-5; 10 bases align to TRBD1. CDR3 size: 15 residues. The V and J ends lost 3 bases and 2 bases, in that order; junction bases with no gene match: 3. Germline values: CDR1 MDHEN, CDR2 SYDVKM. DNA for the CDR3: TGTGCCAGCAGTTTTGGACAGGGGGGTCAAGAGACCCAGTACTTC. Protein: CASSFGQGGQETQYF.

The chain has TRBV27 and TRBJ2-2; 7 bases are a match to TRBD1. Germline V gives CDR1 MNHEY, CDR2 SMNVEV (reference sequence). Losses at the gene ends were 10 bases for V and 3 bases for J; bases not matched to a gene: 11. The CDR3 spans 15 residues. CDR3 coding DNA: TGTGCCACCCTCAGGTCAGGGGGTTACACCGGGGAGCTGTTTTTT. Translating gives CATLRSGGYTGELFF.

V is TRBV5-1 and J is TRBJ2-4; weak D call: TRBD2 (5 bases). V was shortened by 4 bases and J by 7 bases, with 15 bases between the two germline ends. Germline V lookup: CDR1 SGHRS, CDR2 YFSETQ. The CDR3 runs to 14 residues. The CDR3, as DNA: TGCGCCAGCAGCCCGAGTGAGGGAATCAACATTCAGTACTTC. It is translated as CASSPSEGINIQYF.

The chain links TRBV7-9 to TRBJ1-4, with D perhaps TRBD1 (6 bases). V was cut by 0 bases and J by 3 bases, with 11 bases left in between. Per the germline V gene, CDR1 is SEHNR and CDR2 is FQNEAQ (reference sequence). This CDR3 contains 16 residues. CDR3 loop: CASSLAPTGANEKLFF. CDR3 nucleotides: TGTGCCAGCAGCTTAGCGCCGACAGGAGCTAATGAAAAACTGTTTTTT.

The chain uses TRBV7-6 and TRBJ2-7; 9 bases are shared with TRBD1. CDR3 length: 15 amino acids. Germline-derived CDR1 and CDR2 are SGHVS and FNYEAQ. V lost 5 bases, J lost 0 bases, and 5 bases stayed unmatched. The CDR3 sequence is CASSPGTGSSYEQYF. CDR3 coding DNA: TGTGCCAGCAGCCCCGGGACAGGGAGCTCCTACGAGCAGTACTTC.

The chain uses TRBV29-1 and TRBJ2-2; tentative D call: TRBD2 (5 bases). With 4 bases removed from V and 4 bases from J, the gap between germline ends came to 10 bases. CDR3 length: 13 residues. Germline-derived CDR1 and CDR2 are SQVTM and ANQGSEA. As DNA, the CDR3 is TGCAGCGTTGGACAAGGGAGCACCGGGGAGCTGTTTTTT. Its protein product is CSVGQGSTGELFF.

The chain uses TRBV18 and TRBJ2-7, with TRBD1 matching over 7 bases. The CDR3 is 15 residues long. V was clipped by 5 bases and J by 7 bases; unmatched bases: 14. The germline V gene has CDR1 KGHSH and CDR2 LQKENI. For the CDR3, the DNA is TGTGCCAGCTCATCCCAGGCGACAGGGCGTGGGGAGCAGTACTTC. Protein product: CASSSQATGRGEQYF. Full variable domain (rest looked up from reference TRBV18 and TRBJ2-7): NAGVMQNPRHLVRRRGQEARLRCSPMKGHSHVYWYRQLPEEGLKFMVYLQKENIIDESGMPKERFSAEFPKEGPSILRIQQVVRGDSAAYFCASSSQATGRGEQYFGPGTRLTVT.

The CDR3 region has the DNA TGTGCCAGCAGCTTAGTGCGGGGGTTGAGCGAGCAGTACTTC. Protein: CASSLVRGLSEQYF. J is TRBJ2-7 and V is TRBV7-9; TRBD2 matches at 7 bases. With V trimmed by 1 base and J by 6 bases, 6 bases remained unmatched. This CDR3 contains 14 residues. Germline V CDR1 and CDR2: SEHNR, FQNEAQ (reference sequence).

The chain links TRBV5-1 to TRBJ2-7; 7 bases agree with TRBD1. CDR1 and CDR2 from the germline V gene are SGHRS and YFSETQ. This CDR3 comprises 19 residues. V lost 1 base and J lost 2; bases outside the gene matches: 18. The CDR3 DNA is TGCGCCAGCAGCTTGCGGGCTCCACAGGGACAGTGGATTACCTACGAGCAGTACTTC. This sequence encodes CASSLRAPQGQWITYEQYF.

The gene calls are TRBV7-6 and TRBJ1-5; D unclear. The ends were cut back, 3 bases at V and 2 bases at J, with 14 bases in the middle. The CDR3 extends over 16 amino acids. Germline CDR1 is SGHVS and CDR2 is FNYEAQ. CDR3 residues: CASSLNGELGNQPQHF. The CDR3 DNA sequence: TGTGCCAGCAGCTTGAACGGGGAATTGGGCAATCAGCCCCAGCATTTT.

The V gene is TRBV5-8, the J gene TRBJ2-5; 8 nucleotides match TRBD1. The CDR3 is 16 residues long. J was trimmed by 5 bases and V by 6 bases; bases with no gene match: 15. Germline values: CDR1 SGHTS, CDR2 YDEGEE. The CDR3 sequence is CASTPTVAGGRETQYF. DNA for the CDR3: TGTGCCAGCACCCCGACCGTGGCAGGGGGCCGGGAGACCCAGTACTTC.

The table lists this clone with a count of one. The rearrangement links TRBV29-1 to TRBJ1-2; D possibly corresponds to TRBD1 (6 bases). The CDR3 consists of 12 residues. Trimming cost V 6 bases and J 6 bases, with 14 bases left between them. Looked up from germline, CDR1 is SQVTM and CDR2 is ANQGSEA. The CDR3: CSVPGQLDGYTF. The CDR3 DNA reads TGCAGCGTCCCCGGACAGCTCGATGGCTACACCTTC.

V usage is TRBV4-3 and J usage is TRBJ2-1, with TRBD1 matching over 12 bases. Germline V lookup: CDR1 LGHNA, CDR2 YSLEER. The length of the CDR3 is 17 residues. Germline trimming cut 0 bases from V and 7 bases from J; bases unmatched to any gene: 7. CDR3 DNA sequence: TGCGCCAGCAGCCAAGAAAGGGACAGGGGGCGGGTGAATGAGCAGTTCTTC. Protein product: CASSQERDRGRVNEQFF.

The CDR3 region is CASSPGLLGNQPQHF. In DNA form, the CDR3 reads TGTGCCAGCAGCCCGGGACTCCTCGGCAATCAGCCCCAGCATTTT. The chain combines TRBV7-2 with TRBJ1-5, with D maybe TRBD1 (5 bases). The CDR3 loop spans 15 amino acids. Trimming cost V 5 bases and J 2 bases, with 13 bases left between them. Germline lookup yields CDR1 SGHTA and CDR2 FQGNSA.